The T cell receptor (beta chain) under discussion was sequenced for a study of cytomegalovirus exposure and HLA in healthy donors. General study findings and limits: Donor immune exposure was known only as CMV serostatus. Per a later analysis, HLA-associated TCR beta chains showed more clonal expansion than other, equally common TCR beta chains.

The PCR used 60 Vbeta and 13 Jbeta primers. Only in-frame clones appear in the TCRdb table, and some are missing; sequencing was by immunoSEQ multiplex PCR. The sample contains approximately 190,000 clones, around 80% of which appear only once. For this clone: Its antigen is unknown.

CDR1 and CDR2 (germline): SGHRS, YFSETQ. Trimming removed 2 bases at V and 5 bases at J, with 14 bases between. CDR3 size: 14 residues. The rearrangement links TRBV5-1 to TRBJ2-7; unclear D gene. The TCR sequence derives from a man aged 40-55 years in good health and CMV-seropositive. Sequenced sample: PBMCs. CDR3 residues: CASSFEQSIHEQYF. The CDR3 coding sequence is TGCGCCAGCAGCTTTGAACAGTCGATCCACGAGCAGTACTTC. The full variable domain, completed using reference TRBV5-1 and TRBJ2-7, is KAGVTQTPRYLIKTRGQQVTLSCSPISGHRSVSWYQQTPGQGLQFLFEYFSETQRNKGNFPGRFSGRQFSNSRSEMNVSTLELGDSALYLCASSFEQSIHEQYFGPGTRLTVT.